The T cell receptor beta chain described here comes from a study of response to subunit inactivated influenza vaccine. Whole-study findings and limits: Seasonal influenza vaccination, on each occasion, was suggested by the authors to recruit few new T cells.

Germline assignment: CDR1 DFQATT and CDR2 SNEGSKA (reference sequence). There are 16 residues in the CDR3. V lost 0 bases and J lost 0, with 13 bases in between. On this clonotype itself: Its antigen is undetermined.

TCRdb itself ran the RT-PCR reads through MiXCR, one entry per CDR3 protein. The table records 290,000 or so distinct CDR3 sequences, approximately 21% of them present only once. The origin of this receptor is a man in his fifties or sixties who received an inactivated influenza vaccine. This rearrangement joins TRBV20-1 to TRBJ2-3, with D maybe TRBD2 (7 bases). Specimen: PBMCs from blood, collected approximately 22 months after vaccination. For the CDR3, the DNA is TGCAGTGCTAGAGATCCGCGGGGGCTGAGCACAGATACGCAGTATTTT. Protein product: CSARDPRGLSTDTQYF.